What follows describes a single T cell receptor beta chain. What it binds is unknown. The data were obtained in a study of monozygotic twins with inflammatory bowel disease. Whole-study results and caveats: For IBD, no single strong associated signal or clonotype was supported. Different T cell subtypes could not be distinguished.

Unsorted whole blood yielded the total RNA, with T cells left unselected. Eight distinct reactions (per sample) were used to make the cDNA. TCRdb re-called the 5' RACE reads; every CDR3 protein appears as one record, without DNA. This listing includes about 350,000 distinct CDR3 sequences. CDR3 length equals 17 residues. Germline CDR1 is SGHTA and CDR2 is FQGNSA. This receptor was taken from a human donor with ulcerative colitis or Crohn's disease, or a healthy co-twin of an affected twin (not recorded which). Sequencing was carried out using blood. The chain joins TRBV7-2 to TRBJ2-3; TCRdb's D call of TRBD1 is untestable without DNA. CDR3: CASSLRPREFRTDTQYF.